This T cell receptor (beta chain) stems from a study of identical twins. Whole-study results and caveats: Within monozygotic twins, out-of-frame TCR alpha sharing was underestimated by the models.

The CDR3 has 15 residues. Between the trimmed V and J ends, which lost 6 bases and 2 bases, there was a span of 16 bases. Germline V gene lookup returns CDR1 SGHRS and CDR2 YFSETQ. This clonotype has a count of ten or more. Its antigen is not known. MiXCR, applied by TCRdb to the 5' RACE reads, yields one record per CDR3 protein. The data show about 520,000 distinct CDR3 sequences, with 20% to 25% seen just once and under 0.95% held by the top ten. In addition, the sample was reused for a study of T cells expressing NK-cell markers.

Specimen: CD4+ T cells sorted from blood. The chain joins TRBV5-1 to TRBJ2-3; D is undetermined. This sequence was found in a woman under 30 in good health. CDR3: CASTDGQRNTDTQYF. DNA of the CDR3: TGCGCCAGCACGGACGGGCAAAGGAACACAGATACGCAGTATTTT.